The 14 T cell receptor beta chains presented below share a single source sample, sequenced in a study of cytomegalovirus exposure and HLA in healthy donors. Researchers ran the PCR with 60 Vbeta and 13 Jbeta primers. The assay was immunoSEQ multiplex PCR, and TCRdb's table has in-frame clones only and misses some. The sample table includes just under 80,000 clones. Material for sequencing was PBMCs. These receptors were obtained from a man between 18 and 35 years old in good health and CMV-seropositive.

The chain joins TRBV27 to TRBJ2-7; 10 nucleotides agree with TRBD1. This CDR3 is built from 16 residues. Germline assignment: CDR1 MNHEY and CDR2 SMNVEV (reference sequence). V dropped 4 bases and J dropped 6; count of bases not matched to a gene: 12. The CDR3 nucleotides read TGTGCCAGCAGTTCAACCGGGACAGGGGACCAGTTCGAGCAGTACTTC. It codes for CASSSTGTGDQFEQYF.

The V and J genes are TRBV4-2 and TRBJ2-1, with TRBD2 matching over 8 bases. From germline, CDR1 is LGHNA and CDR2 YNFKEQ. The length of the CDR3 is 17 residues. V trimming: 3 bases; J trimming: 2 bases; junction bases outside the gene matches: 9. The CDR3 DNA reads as TGTGCCAGCAGCCATCTATATAGCGGGAATCCCTACAATGAGCAGTTCTTC. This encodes CASSHLYSGNPYNEQFF.

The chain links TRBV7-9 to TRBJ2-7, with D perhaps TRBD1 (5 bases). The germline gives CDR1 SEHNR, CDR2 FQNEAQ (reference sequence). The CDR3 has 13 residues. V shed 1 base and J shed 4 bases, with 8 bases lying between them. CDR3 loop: CASSLGQNYEQYF. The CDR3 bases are TGTGCCAGCAGCTTAGGACAGAATTACGAGCAGTACTTC.

The CDR3 region is CASSSGGGSPLHF. In DNA, the CDR3 is TGTGCCAGCTCCTCCGGCGGGGGTTCACCCCTCCACTTT. The rearrangement uses TRBV18 and TRBJ1-6; a possible D gene is TRBD1 (5 bases). Deletions cut 6 bases from V and 9 bases from J, with 12 bases between. The CDR3 covers 13 residues. The germline V gene has CDR1 KGHSH and CDR2 LQKENI.

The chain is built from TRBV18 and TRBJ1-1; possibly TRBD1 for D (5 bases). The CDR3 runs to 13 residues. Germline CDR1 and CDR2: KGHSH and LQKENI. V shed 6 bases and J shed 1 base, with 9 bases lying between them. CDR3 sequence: CASSGQANTEAFF. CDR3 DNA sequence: TGTGCCAGCTCTGGACAAGCGAACACTGAAGCTTTCTTT.

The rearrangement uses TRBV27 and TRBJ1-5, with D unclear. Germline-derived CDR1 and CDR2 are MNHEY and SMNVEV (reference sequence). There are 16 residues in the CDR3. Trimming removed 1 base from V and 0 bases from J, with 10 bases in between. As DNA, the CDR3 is TGTGCCAGCAGTTTATTTTCCGGTTATAGCAATCAGCCCCAGCATTTT. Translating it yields CASSLFSGYSNQPQHF.

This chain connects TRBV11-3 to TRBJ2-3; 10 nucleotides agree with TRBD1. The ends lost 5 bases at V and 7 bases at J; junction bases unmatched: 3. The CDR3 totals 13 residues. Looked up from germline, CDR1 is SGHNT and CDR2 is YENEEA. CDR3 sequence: CASSPDRGHTQYF. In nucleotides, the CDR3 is TGTGCCAGCAGCCCTGACAGGGGGCATACGCAGTATTTT.

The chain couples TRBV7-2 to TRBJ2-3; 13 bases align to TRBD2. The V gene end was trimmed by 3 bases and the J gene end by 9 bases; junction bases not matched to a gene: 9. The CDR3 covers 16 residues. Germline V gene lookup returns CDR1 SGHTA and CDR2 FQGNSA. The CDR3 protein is CASSFLTSGGGRTQYF. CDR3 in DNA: TGTGCCAGCAGCTTCTTAACTAGCGGGGGGGGAAGAACGCAGTATTTT. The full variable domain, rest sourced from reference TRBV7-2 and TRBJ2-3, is GAGVSQSPSNKVTEKGKDVELRCDPISGHTALYWYRQSLGQGLEFLIYFQGNSAPDKSGLPSDRFSAERTGGSVSTLTIQRTQQEDSAVYLCASSFLTSGGGRTQYFGPGTRLTVL.

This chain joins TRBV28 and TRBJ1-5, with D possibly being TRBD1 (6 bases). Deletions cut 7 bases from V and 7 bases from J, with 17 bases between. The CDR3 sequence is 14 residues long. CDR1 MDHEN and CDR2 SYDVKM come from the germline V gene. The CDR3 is CASTPGGARQPQHF. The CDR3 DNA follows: TGTGCCAGCACCCCGGGGGGGGCTCGGCAGCCCCAGCATTTT.

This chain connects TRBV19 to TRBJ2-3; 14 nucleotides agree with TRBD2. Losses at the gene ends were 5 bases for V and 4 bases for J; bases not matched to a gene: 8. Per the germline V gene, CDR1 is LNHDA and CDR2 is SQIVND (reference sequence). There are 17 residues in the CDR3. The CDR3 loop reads CASSVKPGLAGADTQYF. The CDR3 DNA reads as TGTGCCAGTAGTGTGAAACCGGGACTAGCGGGGGCAGATACGCAGTATTTT.

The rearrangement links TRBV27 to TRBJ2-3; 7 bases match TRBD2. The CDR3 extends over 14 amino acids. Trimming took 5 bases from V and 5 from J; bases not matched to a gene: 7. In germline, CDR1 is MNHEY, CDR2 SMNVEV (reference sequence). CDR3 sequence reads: CASSPLGGEDTQYF. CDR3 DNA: TGTGCCAGCAGTCCCCTGGGGGGGGAAGATACGCAGTATTTT.

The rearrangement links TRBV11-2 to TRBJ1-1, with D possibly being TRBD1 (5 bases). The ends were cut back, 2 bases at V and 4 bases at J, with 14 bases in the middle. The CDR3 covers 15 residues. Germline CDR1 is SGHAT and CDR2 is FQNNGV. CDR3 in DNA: TGTGCCAGCAGCTTATTCGGTCAGGGCATCACTGAAGCTTTCTTT. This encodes CASSLFGQGITEAFF.

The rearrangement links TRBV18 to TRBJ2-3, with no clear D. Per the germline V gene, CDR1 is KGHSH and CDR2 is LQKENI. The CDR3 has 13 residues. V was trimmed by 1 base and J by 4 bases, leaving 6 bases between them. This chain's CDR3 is CASSPRSADTQYF. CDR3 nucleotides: TGTGCCAGCTCACCACGTTCGGCAGATACGCAGTATTTT.

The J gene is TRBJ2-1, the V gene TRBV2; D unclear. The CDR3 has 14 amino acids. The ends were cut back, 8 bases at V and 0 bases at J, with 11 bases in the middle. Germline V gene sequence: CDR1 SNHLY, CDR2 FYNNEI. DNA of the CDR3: TGTGCCAGCCGTGCGGTTAACTCCTACAATGAGCAGTTCTTC. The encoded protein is CASRAVNSYNEQFF.